The clone carrying this T cell receptor beta chain was found many times. Its antigen is as yet unknown. Trimming took off 2 bases at V and 6 bases at J, with 10 bases between the two ends. CDR1 and CDR2 (germline): SGHAT, FQNNGV. This CDR3 has 13 residues. The entry originates in a study of Graves' ophthalmopathy and Graves' hyperthyroidism. The study, taken as a whole, reports: Ophthalmopathy progression was predicted with approximately 64% sensitivity and roughly 74% specificity. Discrimination between ophthalmopathy and stable hyperthyroidism by a 13-signature model showed 87.88% sensitivity and roughly 81% specificity.

An approximately 10 ml volume of fresh peripheral blood provided the PBMCs. The TCR beta CDR3 regions underwent amplification from RNA transcripts. Scientists carried out first-round RT-PCR using HTBI primers and then a second-round multiplex PCR. A single record per CDR3 protein comes from TCRdb applying MiXCR to the multiplex PCR reads. The sample carries more than 550,000 distinct CDR3 sequences, about two fifths recorded once. Sequenced input: peripheral blood. This chain uses TRBV11-2 with TRBJ1-2; D is undetermined. The sequence derives from an adult man with Graves' ophthalmopathy. The CDR3 DNA reads as TGTGCCAGCAGCTTACAGGCGGACCATGGCTACACCTTC. Its protein is CASSLQADHGYTF.